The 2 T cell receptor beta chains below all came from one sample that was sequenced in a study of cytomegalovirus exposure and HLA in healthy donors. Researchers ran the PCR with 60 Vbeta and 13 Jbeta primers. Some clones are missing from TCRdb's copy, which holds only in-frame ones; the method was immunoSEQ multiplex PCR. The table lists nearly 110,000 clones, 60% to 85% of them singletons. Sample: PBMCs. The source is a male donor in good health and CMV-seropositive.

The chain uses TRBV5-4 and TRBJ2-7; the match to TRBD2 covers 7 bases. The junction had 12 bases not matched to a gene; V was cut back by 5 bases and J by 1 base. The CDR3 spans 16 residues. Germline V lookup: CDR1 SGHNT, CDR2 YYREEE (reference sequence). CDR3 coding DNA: TGTGCCAGCAGGACGACGGTGGCTAGCGGATCCTACGAGCAGTACTTC. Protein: CASRTTVASGSYEQYF.

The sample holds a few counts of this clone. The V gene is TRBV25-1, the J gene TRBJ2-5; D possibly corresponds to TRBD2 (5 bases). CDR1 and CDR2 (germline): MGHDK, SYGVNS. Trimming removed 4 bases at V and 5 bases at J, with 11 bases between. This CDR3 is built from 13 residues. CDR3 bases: TGTGCCAGCAGTGTGGGAGTGAAGGAGACCCAGTACTTC. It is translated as CASSVGVKETQYF.